This is a list of T cell receptor beta chains from one sample in a study of blood T cell repertoires in COVID-19. Here immunoSEQ multiplex PCR was the method, and the copy in TCRdb shows in-frame clones only, minus some. The table has about 50,000 clones, approximately 85% seen once. The sequencing input was peripheral blood. The receptors were gathered from a woman aged 55 to 70 with acute or convalescent COVID-19. Both conserved end residues are part of each CDR3. The order of the fields is clone size, D gene, V gene, J gene, CDR3 DNA, CDR3 protein. D genes are given only for firm matches. Clone size, where shown, is once, few, many, or a class for clones that have expanded.

abundance: NA; d_gene: NA; v_gene: TRBV24-1; j_gene: TRBJ2-4; CDR3nt: TGTGCCACCCACCCACTTAGCTTC; CDR3aa: CATHPLSF
abundance: NA; d_gene: TRBD1; v_gene: TRBV27; j_gene: TRBJ2-7; CDR3nt: TGTGCCAGCAGTCAGACAGGGACCTACGAGCAGTACTTC; CDR3aa: CASSQTGTYEQYF
abundance: NA; d_gene: NA; v_gene: TRBV7-7; j_gene: TRBJ2-2; CDR3nt: TGTGCCAGCAGCCCGACAGGATTAAACACCGGGGAGCTGTTTTTT; CDR3aa: CASSPTGLNTGELFF
abundance: NA; d_gene: NA; v_gene: TRBV6-5; j_gene: TRBJ1-5; CDR3nt: TGTGCCAGCAGTTCAGGGGCGTGGGGCAATCAGCCCCAGCATTTT; CDR3aa: CASSSGAWGNQPQHF
abundance: once; d_gene: NA; v_gene: TRBV4-1; j_gene: TRBJ1-1; CDR3nt: TGCGCCAGCAGCCTAATTTACACGGACAAGAACACTGAAGCTTTCTTT; CDR3aa: CASSLIYTDKNTEAFF
abundance: once; d_gene: NA; v_gene: TRBV15; j_gene: TRBJ1-1; CDR3nt: TGTGCCACCAGCAGCAGATCGGGAGGTTTGGAAGCTTTCTTT; CDR3aa: CATSSRSGGLEAFF
abundance: NA; d_gene: NA; v_gene: TRBV5-1; j_gene: TRBJ1-2; CDR3nt: TGCGCCAGCAGCCCCGGGCAGACTATCAACTATGGCTACACCTTC; CDR3aa: CASSPGQTINYGYTF
abundance: NA; d_gene: TRBD1; v_gene: TRBV7-8; j_gene: TRBJ1-5; CDR3nt: TGTGCCAGCAGCTTACGGGGGACAGGCCGGAGCAATCAGCCCCAGCATTTT; CDR3aa: CASSLRGTGRSNQPQHF
abundance: NA; d_gene: NA; v_gene: TRBV4-1; j_gene: TRBJ1-2; CDR3nt: TGCGCCAGCAGCCCGGAGTTGGTGAGAGGGTATGGCTACACCTTC; CDR3aa: CASSPELVRGYGYTF
abundance: NA; d_gene: NA; v_gene: TRBV29-1; j_gene: TRBJ1-2; CDR3nt: TGCAGCTCAACTCCCGGCTACACCTTC; CDR3aa: CSSTPGYTF
abundance: NA; d_gene: TRBD1; v_gene: TRBV11-2; j_gene: TRBJ2-7; CDR3nt: TGTGCCAGCAGCTGGGGGACAGCAAAAATGGGCGAGCAGTACTTC; CDR3aa: CASSWGTAKMGEQYF
abundance: NA; d_gene: NA; v_gene: TRBV3-1/TRBV3-2; j_gene: TRBJ1-4; CDR3nt: TGTGCCAGCAGCCTCAGGGGCGCGGATGAAAAACTGTTTTTT; CDR3aa: CASSLRGADEKLFF
abundance: NA; d_gene: NA; v_gene: TRBV15; j_gene: TRBJ2-2; CDR3nt: TGTGCCACCAGCAGAGAACAGCTCGCCGGGGAGCTGTTTTTT; CDR3aa: CATSREQLAGELFF
abundance: once; d_gene: NA; v_gene: TRBV19; j_gene: TRBJ2-5; CDR3nt: TGTGCCAGTAGCCCAAACCGGGGGGAGACCCAGTACTTC; CDR3aa: CASSPNRGETQYF
abundance: NA; d_gene: TRBD2; v_gene: TRBV10-3; j_gene: TRBJ2-5; CDR3nt: TGTGCCATCAGTGAACAGGACCTGGGGACTAGCGGGGGAGCCCCGTACTTC; CDR3aa: CAISEQDLGTSGGAPYF
abundance: NA; d_gene: TRBD1; v_gene: TRBV5-1; j_gene: TRBJ2-7; CDR3nt: TGCGCCAGCAGGAGCCCGGGACAGGGAAATAACGAGCAGTACTTC; CDR3aa: CASRSPGQGNNEQYF
abundance: NA; d_gene: NA; v_gene: TRBV27; j_gene: TRBJ1-2; CDR3nt: TGTGCCAGCAGTCCGGGGGGCAGGGCTGGTTACTATGGCTACACCTTC; CDR3aa: CASSPGGRAGYYGYTF
abundance: NA; d_gene: TRBD2; v_gene: TRBV28; j_gene: TRBJ2-1; CDR3nt: TGTGCCAGCAGGATGGATTACGGGGGGTTAAAGGGTGAGCAGTTCTTC; CDR3aa: CASRMDYGGLKGEQFF
abundance: NA; d_gene: NA; v_gene: TRBV29-1; j_gene: TRBJ1-4; CDR3nt: TGCAGCGTTGGTTCAGGGTGGGATGAAAAACTGTTTTTT; CDR3aa: CSVGSGWDEKLFF
abundance: NA; d_gene: TRBD1; v_gene: TRBV5-1; j_gene: TRBJ1-3; CDR3nt: TGCGCCAGCAGCTTGGGAACAGGGGGCTCTGGAAACACCATATATTTT; CDR3aa: CASSLGTGGSGNTIYF
abundance: NA; d_gene: NA; v_gene: TRBV30; j_gene: TRBJ1-6; CDR3nt: TGTGCCTGGAGTGTACCGAGAGGGGGGGCAACGAATTCACCCCTCCACTTT; CDR3aa: CAWSVPRGGATNSPLHF
abundance: NA; d_gene: NA; v_gene: TRBV5-1; j_gene: TRBJ2-1; CDR3nt: TGCGCCAGCAGCCCGATGAGCGGGCGCTCCTACAATGAGCAGTTCTTC; CDR3aa: CASSPMSGRSYNEQFF
abundance: NA; d_gene: TRBD1; v_gene: TRBV5-1; j_gene: TRBJ2-1; CDR3nt: TGCGCCAGCAGCTTGTGGGGGACAGGGGAATTGTATGAGCAGTTCTTC; CDR3aa: CASSLWGTGELYEQFF
abundance: NA; d_gene: TRBD1; v_gene: TRBV7-3; j_gene: TRBJ1-3; CDR3nt: TGTGCCAGCAGCTTAAGATTGTGGGACAGTGAGAGCTCTGGAAACACCATATATTTT; CDR3aa: CASSLRLWDSESSGNTIYF
abundance: NA; d_gene: TRBD2; v_gene: TRBV6-1; j_gene: TRBJ2-2; CDR3nt: TGTGCCAGCAGTGCTCGTAGCGGGGGAAACACCGGGGAGCTGTTTTTT; CDR3aa: CASSARSGGNTGELFF
abundance: NA; d_gene: NA; v_gene: TRBV4-1; j_gene: TRBJ1-6; CDR3nt: TGCGCCAGCAGCCAAGCCGGGAGCTATAATTCACCCCTCCACTTT; CDR3aa: CASSQAGSYNSPLHF
abundance: few; d_gene: TRBD1; v_gene: TRBV7-9; j_gene: TRBJ1-1; CDR3nt: TGTGCCAGCAGCTTAGGACAGGGGAGCACTGAAGCTTTCTTT; CDR3aa: CASSLGQGSTEAFF
abundance: once; d_gene: TRBD1; v_gene: TRBV27; j_gene: TRBJ1-6; CDR3nt: TGTGCCAGCAGTCCCCGGACAGGGAACTCACCCCTCCACTTT; CDR3aa: CASSPRTGNSPLHF
abundance: few; d_gene: NA; v_gene: TRBV28; j_gene: TRBJ1-5; CDR3nt: TGTGCCAGCACCTCCAGGAATCAGCCCCAGCATTTT; CDR3aa: CASTSRNQPQHF
abundance: NA; d_gene: TRBD1; v_gene: TRBV6-6; j_gene: TRBJ1-2; CDR3nt: TGTGCCAGCAGCTCGACAGGGGAATATGGCTACACCTTC; CDR3aa: CASSSTGEYGYTF
abundance: NA; d_gene: TRBD2; v_gene: TRBV3-1/TRBV3-2; j_gene: TRBJ2-3; CDR3nt: TGTGCCAGCAGCCAAGACGGCGGCGGGAGGGCCGGCGAACAAAATACGCAGTATTTT; CDR3aa: CASSQDGGGRAGEQNTQYF
abundance: NA; d_gene: NA; v_gene: TRBV28; j_gene: TRBJ1-3; CDR3nt: TGTGCCAGCAGTTTAAGTGTGAGGGGAAACACCATATATTTT; CDR3aa: CASSLSVRGNTIYF
abundance: NA; d_gene: TRBD2; v_gene: TRBV5-1; j_gene: TRBJ2-1; CDR3nt: TGCGCCAGCAGCTCGGGACTAGCAGGGTACAATGAGCAGTTCTTC; CDR3aa: CASSSGLAGYNEQFF
abundance: once; d_gene: NA; v_gene: TRBV5-8; j_gene: TRBJ2-2; CDR3nt: TGTGCCAGCAGCTCTGGGGGGCTAGCGGTCAACACCGGGGAGCTGTTTTTT; CDR3aa: CASSSGGLAVNTGELFF
abundance: NA; d_gene: NA; v_gene: TRBV21-1; j_gene: TRBJ1-3; CDR3nt: TGTGCCAGCAGCAAAGCCAGACAGGGAAAAAACACCATATATTTT; CDR3aa: CASSKARQGKNTIYF
abundance: NA; d_gene: NA; v_gene: TRBV19; j_gene: TRBJ1-4; CDR3nt: TGTGCCAGTAGTATATGGGAGCTTAATGAAAAACTGTTTTTT; CDR3aa: CASSIWELNEKLFF
abundance: once; d_gene: NA; v_gene: TRBV9; j_gene: TRBJ1-2; CDR3nt: TGTGCCAGCAGTCGGACAGAGTATGATGGCTACACCTTC; CDR3aa: CASSRTEYDGYTF
abundance: NA; d_gene: TRBD2; v_gene: TRBV29-1; j_gene: TRBJ2-1; CDR3nt: TGCAGCGTTGAACTAGCGGGACTGGGGTACAATGAGCAGTTCTTC; CDR3aa: CSVELAGLGYNEQFF
abundance: few; d_gene: NA; v_gene: TRBV7-3; j_gene: TRBJ1-3; CDR3nt: TGTGCCAGCGGGCATACCATCTCTGGAAACACCATATATTTT; CDR3aa: CASGHTISGNTIYF
abundance: NA; d_gene: NA; v_gene: TRBV3-1/TRBV3-2; j_gene: TRBJ1-5; CDR3nt: TGTGCCAGCAGCCAAGTGGGGGGGATGGTCCAGCATTTT; CDR3aa: CASSQVGGMVQHF
abundance: NA; d_gene: NA; v_gene: TRBV27; j_gene: TRBJ1-2; CDR3nt: TGTGCCAGCAGTTTGCACGGCTATGGCTACACCTTC; CDR3aa: CASSLHGYGYTF
abundance: NA; d_gene: TRBD1; v_gene: TRBV2; j_gene: TRBJ1-1; CDR3nt: TGTGCCAGCGGCAGGGGGCGAAGCACTGAAGCTTTCTTT; CDR3aa: CASGRGRSTEAFF
abundance: once; d_gene: NA; v_gene: TRBV7-2; j_gene: TRBJ2-2; CDR3nt: TGTGCCAGCAGCCCCCCCCTCGGGGAGCTGTTTTTT; CDR3aa: CASSPPLGELFF
abundance: NA; d_gene: NA; v_gene: TRBV6-5; j_gene: TRBJ1-1; CDR3nt: TGTGCCAGCAGTTCCCCTGGGGCGAACACTGAAGCTTTCTTT; CDR3aa: CASSSPGANTEAFF
abundance: NA; d_gene: NA; v_gene: TRBV6-2/TRBV6-3; j_gene: TRBJ1-5; CDR3nt: TGTGCCAGCAGTTCAGGGTCCCTGGGACAGCCCCAGCATTTT; CDR3aa: CASSSGSLGQPQHF
abundance: NA; d_gene: TRBD2; v_gene: TRBV15; j_gene: TRBJ2-7; CDR3nt: TGTGCCACCAGCAGTAGACTAGCGGGGGGTCATAACTCCTACGAGCAGTACTTC; CDR3aa: CATSSRLAGGHNSYEQYF
abundance: NA; d_gene: TRBD2; v_gene: TRBV6-5; j_gene: TRBJ2-1; CDR3nt: TGTGCCGCATGGGCTAGCGGCTACAATGAGCAGTTCTTC; CDR3aa: CAAWASGYNEQFF
abundance: NA; d_gene: NA; v_gene: TRBV10-3; j_gene: TRBJ1-1; CDR3nt: TGTGCCATCAAACCCGGGGTTTCGAGCACTGAAGCTTTCTTT; CDR3aa: CAIKPGVSSTEAFF
abundance: NA; d_gene: NA; v_gene: TRBV5-1; j_gene: TRBJ2-3; CDR3nt: TGCGCCAGCAGCCACATGTCAGCGGAGAGCACAGATACGCAGTATTTT; CDR3aa: CASSHMSAESTDTQYF
abundance: NA; d_gene: TRBD1; v_gene: TRBV7-6; j_gene: TRBJ2-1; CDR3nt: TGTGCCAGCAGCGCTCAAGCATCTGGACAGGGTTGGAATGAGCAGTTCTTC; CDR3aa: CASSAQASGQGWNEQFF
abundance: NA; d_gene: TRBD1; v_gene: TRBV28; j_gene: TRBJ1-1; CDR3nt: TGTGCCAGCACCCGGGACAGTTCCACCAGTGAAGCTTTCTTT; CDR3aa: CASTRDSSTSEAFF
abundance: NA; d_gene: NA; v_gene: TRBV9; j_gene: TRBJ1-6; CDR3nt: TGTGCCAGCAGCCAACACTATAATTCACCCCTCCACTTT; CDR3aa: CASSQHYNSPLHF
abundance: NA; d_gene: NA; v_gene: TRBV7-9; j_gene: TRBJ2-1; CDR3nt: TGTGCCAGCAGCTTAGCAGGGGCGAATGAGCAGTTCTTC; CDR3aa: CASSLAGANEQFF
abundance: NA; d_gene: NA; v_gene: TRBV5-6; j_gene: TRBJ1-1; CDR3nt: TGTGCCAGCAGCCGAAGCACAGGGAGCGCTTTCTTT; CDR3aa: CASSRSTGSAFF
abundance: NA; d_gene: NA; v_gene: TRBV30; j_gene: TRBJ1-3; CDR3nt: TGTGCCTGGGTAGAATCGCCCGCGACACCTTTCGACACCATATATTTT; CDR3aa: CAWVESPATPFDTIYF